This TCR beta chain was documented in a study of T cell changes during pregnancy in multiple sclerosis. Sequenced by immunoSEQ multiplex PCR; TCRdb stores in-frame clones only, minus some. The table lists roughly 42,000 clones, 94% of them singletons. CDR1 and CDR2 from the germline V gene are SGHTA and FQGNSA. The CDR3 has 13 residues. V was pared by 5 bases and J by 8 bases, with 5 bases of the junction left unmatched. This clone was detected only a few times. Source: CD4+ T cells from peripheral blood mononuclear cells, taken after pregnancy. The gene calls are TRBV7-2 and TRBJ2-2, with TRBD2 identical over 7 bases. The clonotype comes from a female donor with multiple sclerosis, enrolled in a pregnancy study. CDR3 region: CASSPGLVGELFF. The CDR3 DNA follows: TGTGCCAGCAGCCCCGGACTAGTTGGGGAGCTGTTTTTT.